Listed here are 21 T cell receptor beta chains from one sample, sequenced in a study of blood T cell repertoires in COVID-19. The protocol was immunoSEQ multiplex PCR, while the TCRdb copy is restricted to in-frame clones and leaves out a portion. This table has 300,000 to 500,000 clones, approximately 87% appearing once. The sequencing sample was made of PBMCs or T cells enriched from blood (not recorded which). These receptor sequences come from a woman aged 25 to 39 with acute COVID-19.

The chain joins TRBV27 to TRBJ2-1; 13 nucleotides agree with TRBD2. The V and J ends lost 8 bases and 3 bases, in that order; junction bases with no gene match: 13. The CDR3 loop spans 18 amino acids. CDR1 is MNHEY and CDR2 is SMNVEV in the germline V gene (reference sequence). As DNA, the CDR3 is TGTGCCAGCGCCTCCGGGACTAGCGGGGCCTGGGGCTACAATGAGCAGTTCTTC. This gives the protein CASASGTSGAWGYNEQFF.

The chain links TRBV30 to TRBJ1-5; D gene ambiguous. The CDR3 is 14 amino acids. Germline V lookup: CDR1 GTSNPN, CDR2 SVGIG (reference sequence). The V end lost 3 bases, the J end lost 4 bases, and 13 bases lay between the germline ends. CDR3 DNA sequence: TGTGCCTGGAGATCGTCGGGGAAGAATCAGCCCCAGCATTTT. Its translation: CAWRSSGKNQPQHF.

The chain carries TRBV4-1 and TRBJ2-5, with TRBD1 matching 11 bases. The CDR3 runs 15 residues. The germline CDR1 and CDR2 sequences are MGHRA and YSYEKL. V gave up 3 bases and J gave up 5 bases; unmatched junction bases: 5. CDR3 in DNA: TGCGCCAGCAGCCAGGACAGGGGGCGAGGGGAGACCCAGTACTTC. Translated, it gives CASSQDRGRGETQYF.

The chain combines TRBV18 with TRBJ1-1, with D hard to call. V was shortened by 8 bases and J by 1 base, with 8 bases between the two germline ends. This CDR3 has 12 residues. CDR1 is KGHSH, CDR2 LQKENI, per germline. This CDR3 is CASEGPNTEAFF. The CDR3 DNA sequence: TGTGCCAGCGAGGGCCCGAACACTGAAGCTTTCTTT. Full variable domain (remainder filled in from reference TRBV18 and TRBJ1-1): NAGVMQNPRHLVRRRGQEARLRCSPMKGHSHVYWYRQLPEEGLKFMVYLQKENIIDESGMPKERFSAEFPKEGPSILRIQQVVRGDSAAYFCASEGPNTEAFFGQGTRLTVV.

This rearrangement joins TRBV5-4 to TRBJ2-1; 12 nucleotides align to TRBD2. After removal of 3 bases from V and 3 bases from J, the junction contained 10 bases not matched to a gene. This CDR3 is built from 18 residues. Germline V CDR1 and CDR2: SGHNT, YYREEE (reference sequence). The CDR3 is CASSSRRLAGASYNEQFF. CDR3 coding DNA: TGTGCCAGCAGCTCTCGAAGACTAGCGGGGGCCAGCTACAATGAGCAGTTCTTC.

The J gene is TRBJ1-2, the V gene TRBV29-1, with D tentatively TRBD1 (5 bases). The germline V gene has CDR1 SQVTM and CDR2 ANQGSEA. The length of the CDR3 is 13 residues. The CDR3 DNA reads as TGCGGGGGGGGGAACTCGGCTAACTATGGCTACACCTTC. It specifies CGGGNSANYGYTF. The full variable domain, its missing parts supplied by reference TRBV29-1 and TRBJ1-2, is SAVISQKPSRDICQRGTSLTIQCQVDSQVTMMFWYRQQPGQSLTLIATANQGSEATYESGFVIDKFPISRPNLTFSTLTVSNMSPEDSSIYLCGGGNSANYGYTFGSGTRLTVV.

The chain carries TRBV5-1 and TRBJ2-1; 13 bases line up with TRBD2. The CDR3 covers 17 residues. V trimming: 0 bases; J trimming: 8 bases; junction bases outside the gene matches: 8. Germline V gives CDR1 SGHRS, CDR2 YFSETQ. The CDR3 reads CASSLGTSGGPEDEQFF. As DNA, the CDR3 is TGCGCCAGCAGCTTGGGGACTAGCGGGGGCCCTGAAGATGAGCAGTTCTTC.

This clone was detected only once. This chain uses TRBV3-1 (or the pseudogene TRBV3-2) with TRBJ1-6, with no clear D. The CDR3 extends over 13 amino acids. Germline V gene lookup returns CDR1 LGHDT and CDR2 YNNKEL (reference sequence). Trimming shortened V by 1 base and J by 8 bases, and 6 bases separated the two germline ends. This CDR3 is CASSQGTYSPLHF. CDR3 in DNA: TGTGCCAGCAGCCAAGGTACATATTCACCCCTCCACTTT.

The V call is TRBV2, the J call TRBJ2-1, with 8 bases that match TRBD2. The V segment lost 7 bases and the J segment 8 bases; nucleotides outside the gene matches: 1. Germline assignment: CDR1 SNHLY and CDR2 FYNNEI. This CDR3 spans 11 amino acids. The CDR3: CASISGDEQFF. In nucleotides, the CDR3 is TGTGCCAGCATTAGCGGGGATGAGCAGTTCTTC.

The chain carries TRBV7-3 and TRBJ2-5, with D possibly TRBD2 on 6 matching bases. This CDR3 comprises 15 residues. With 0 bases removed from V and 5 bases from J, the gap between germline ends came to 13 bases. Germline CDR1 is SGHTA and CDR2 is FQGTGA. CDR3 amino acids: CASSLTGGDGETQYF. CDR3 in DNA: TGTGCCAGCAGCTTAACCGGAGGGGATGGGGAGACCCAGTACTTC.

The rearrangement links TRBV4-1 to TRBJ2-1; the D gene is possibly TRBD2 (5 bases). Germline V lookup: CDR1 MGHRA, CDR2 YSYEKL. The germline V and J ends were trimmed by 8 bases and 5 bases, with 10 bases remaining between them. The CDR3 length is 12 residues. CDR3 in DNA: TGCGCCAGCCGGGGTTGGGACAATGAGCAGTTCTTC. This sequence encodes CASRGWDNEQFF.

The V and J genes are TRBV9 and TRBJ2-2; 8 nucleotides line up with TRBD1. This CDR3 contains 15 residues. Per germline, CDR1 SGDLS and CDR2 YYNGEE. Trimming at V came to 4 bases and at J to 5 bases, leaving 7 bases not matched to a gene. This CDR3 reads CASSPRTGMTGELFF. Here the CDR3 DNA reads TGTGCCAGCAGCCCAAGGACAGGGATGACCGGGGAGCTGTTTTTT.

V is TRBV29-1 and J is TRBJ1-2; TRBD1 aligns across 7 bases. The germline V gene encodes CDR1 SQVTM and CDR2 ANQGSEA. Trimming removed 3 bases from V and 3 bases from J; junction bases left unmatched: 1. The CDR3 is 12 amino acids. The CDR3: CSVDGTDYGYTF. DNA of the CDR3: TGCAGCGTTGACGGGACAGACTATGGCTACACCTTC.

V usage is TRBV30 and J usage is TRBJ1-4, with 7 bases that match TRBD1. CDR1 is GTSNPN and CDR2 is SVGIG in the germline V gene (reference sequence). Trimming took 2 bases from V and 5 from J; bases not matched to a gene: 8. The CDR3 totals 15 residues. CDR3 amino acids: CAWSSMTGLNEKLFF. For the CDR3, the DNA is TGTGCCTGGAGTAGTATGACAGGGTTAAATGAAAAACTGTTTTTT.

The rearrangement uses TRBV5-6 and TRBJ2-7; a possible D gene is TRBD1 (5 bases). The germline V gene encodes CDR1 SGHDT and CDR2 YYEEEE. V gave up 3 bases and J gave up 7 bases, with 17 bases separating them. The CDR3 has 14 amino acids. The CDR3 protein is CASSSGHMPFEQYF. For the CDR3, the DNA is TGTGCCAGCAGCTCAGGACATATGCCTTTTGAGCAGTACTTC.

The V gene is TRBV23-1, the J gene TRBJ1-6, with D hard to call. TRBV23-1 is identified as an open reading frame with a role that is uncertain. The V gene lost 2 bases and the J gene lost 9 bases, with 29 bases spanning the gap. CDR3 length: 20 residues. CDR3 in DNA: TGCGCCAGCAGTCAACCCCTTACAAGGGAGCCCACAGCGAGCCCTTCACCCCTCCACTTT. As protein: CASSQPLTREPTASPSPLHF.

The chain recombines TRBV5-5 with TRBJ2-2; a possible D gene is TRBD2 (7 bases). The germline gives CDR1 SGHKS, CDR2 YYEKEE (reference sequence). V was shortened by 0 bases and J by 6 bases, with 15 bases between the two germline ends. This CDR3 is 16 amino acids long. The CDR3 protein is CASSLALGGRPGELFF. As DNA, the CDR3 is TGTGCCAGCAGCTTGGCACTGGGGGGGCGTCCCGGGGAGCTGTTTTTT.

J is TRBJ2-7 and V is TRBV6-5; the match to TRBD2 covers 8 bases. The CDR3 sequence is 14 residues long. V was clipped by 7 bases and J by 0 bases; unmatched bases: 5. Germline-derived CDR1 and CDR2 are MNHEY and SVGAGI. The CDR3 reads CASIGSGSSYEQYF. CDR3 coding DNA: TGTGCCAGCATAGGAAGCGGGAGCTCCTACGAGCAGTACTTC.

This chain connects TRBV9 to TRBJ2-3; possible D gene TRBD1, 6 bases. Trimming stripped 0 bases from V and 8 bases from J, with 16 bases between. CDR3 length: 15 residues. Germline CDR1 reads SGDLS; CDR2 reads YYNGEE. The CDR3 sequence is CASSVESGAAGTQYF. The CDR3, as DNA: TGTGCCAGCAGCGTAGAGTCAGGGGCCGCGGGTACGCAGTATTTT.

This chain joins TRBV5-1 and TRBJ1-1; the match to TRBD1 covers 7 bases. The length of the CDR3 is 14 residues. Unmatched junction bases numbered 5, after V lost 6 bases and J lost 0 bases. In germline, CDR1 is SGHRS, CDR2 YFSETQ. Here the CDR3 reads CASTGTAMNTEAFF. The DNA for the CDR3 is TGCGCCAGCACCGGGACAGCAATGAACACTGAAGCTTTCTTT.

V gene TRBV9 combines with J gene TRBJ2-4; perhaps TRBD2 as D (5 bases). The V gene lost 4 bases and the J gene lost 7 bases, with 12 bases spanning the gap. The germline CDR1 and CDR2 sequences are SGDLS and YYNGEE. The CDR3 spans 13 residues. CDR3 in DNA: TGTGCCAGCAGCCCCCGGACTGGGAACATTCAGTACTTC. This encodes CASSPRTGNIQYF.